A selection of T cell receptor beta chains follows, all from one sample in a study of blood T cell repertoires in COVID-19. Assay: immunoSEQ multiplex PCR; the TCRdb copy retains only in-frame clones and omits some. Counted here are under 150,000 clones, approximately 88% occurring once; the ten biggest clones make up about 28%. The sequenced material came from peripheral blood. Receptor source: a human donor in a cohort sampled during active COVID-19. CDR3s include the opening cysteine and the closing phenylalanine or tryptophan. Each record gives: D gene, J gene, clone size, V gene, CDR3 protein, CDR3 DNA. The D gene is left open where the match is weak. Size is stated for part of the rows, as once, few or many counts, or as a class when the clone is expanded.

D gene: TRBD1; J gene: TRBJ1-2; clone size: .; V gene: TRBV5-1; CDR3 protein: CASSDDRGELYGYTF; CDR3 DNA: TGCGCCAGCAGCGATGACAGGGGCGAACTCTATGGCTACACCTTC
D gene: .; J gene: TRBJ2-3; clone size: .; V gene: TRBV4-1; CDR3 protein: CASSQARYERGTDTQYF; CDR3 DNA: TGCGCCAGCAGCCAAGCGCGATACGAGCGAGGCACAGATACGCAGTATTTT
D gene: TRBD1; J gene: TRBJ1-1; clone size: .; V gene: TRBV3-1/TRBV3-2; CDR3 protein: CASSNQGAWGVEAFF; CDR3 DNA: TGTGCCAGCAGCAACCAGGGGGCTTGGGGAGTTGAAGCTTTCTTT
D gene: TRBD2; J gene: TRBJ2-2; clone size: .; V gene: TRBV19; CDR3 protein: CASSVTGGLGELFF; CDR3 DNA: TGTGCCAGTAGTGTCACGGGGGGGCTCGGGGAGCTGTTTTTT
D gene: TRBD1; J gene: TRBJ1-1; clone size: .; V gene: TRBV11-2; CDR3 protein: CASSLGQGVTNTEAFF; CDR3 DNA: TGTGCCAGCAGCCTAGGACAGGGAGTGACGAACACTGAAGCTTTCTTT
D gene: TRBD1; J gene: TRBJ2-7; clone size: .; V gene: TRBV7-9; CDR3 protein: CASSLREQGAVYEQYF; CDR3 DNA: TGTGCCAGCAGCTTACGGGAACAGGGGGCTGTCTACGAGCAGTACTTC
D gene: .; J gene: TRBJ1-5; clone size: .; V gene: TRBV13; CDR3 protein: CASSLGGEGQPQHF; CDR3 DNA: TGTGCCAGCAGCTTAGGAGGGGAAGGACAGCCCCAGCATTTT
D gene: .; J gene: TRBJ2-2; clone size: .; V gene: TRBV15; CDR3 protein: CATSRDRGELFF; CDR3 DNA: TGTGCCACCAGCAGAGATCGGGGGGAGCTGTTTTTT
D gene: TRBD2; J gene: TRBJ2-1; clone size: .; V gene: TRBV5-1; CDR3 protein: CASSLRLAGGNEQFF; CDR3 DNA: TGCGCCAGCAGCTTAAGACTAGCGGGGGGGAATGAGCAGTTCTTC
D gene: .; J gene: TRBJ2-6; clone size: .; V gene: TRBV6-1; CDR3 protein: CASSEGSPLSGANVLTF; CDR3 DNA: TGTGCCAGCAGTGAGGGCAGTCCCCTCTCTGGGGCCAACGTCCTGACTTTC
D gene: TRBD1; J gene: TRBJ2-7; clone size: .; V gene: TRBV13; CDR3 protein: CASSLTGFEQYF; CDR3 DNA: TGTGCCAGCAGCTTGACAGGGTTCGAGCAGTACTTC
D gene: .; J gene: TRBJ2-3; clone size: .; V gene: TRBV7-3; CDR3 protein: CASSSTGKTDTQYF; CDR3 DNA: TGTGCCAGCAGCTCGACAGGCAAGACAGATACGCAGTATTTT
D gene: TRBD1; J gene: TRBJ1-4; clone size: once; V gene: TRBV18; CDR3 protein: CASSPRRQGELFF; CDR3 DNA: TGTGCCAGCTCACCACGGAGACAGGGTGAACTGTTTTTT
D gene: TRBD1; J gene: TRBJ2-7; clone size: .; V gene: TRBV5-6; CDR3 protein: CASSYGTGVYEQYF; CDR3 DNA: TGTGCCAGCAGCTATGGGACAGGGGTCTACGAGCAGTACTTC
D gene: TRBD1; J gene: TRBJ1-6; clone size: .; V gene: TRBV7-9; CDR3 protein: CASSLDRALGSPLHF; CDR3 DNA: TGTGCCAGCAGTCTTGACAGGGCCCTTGGTTCACCCCTCCACTTT
D gene: TRBD1; J gene: TRBJ2-3; clone size: .; V gene: TRBV30; CDR3 protein: CAWSAHRGSTDTQYF; CDR3 DNA: TGTGCCTGGAGTGCGCACAGGGGCAGCACAGATACGCAGTATTTT
D gene: .; J gene: TRBJ1-2; clone size: .; V gene: TRBV9; CDR3 protein: CASSVFDRVAVNYGYTF; CDR3 DNA: TGTGCCAGCAGCGTATTCGACAGAGTAGCTGTTAACTATGGCTACACCTTC
D gene: .; J gene: TRBJ1-1; clone size: once; V gene: TRBV10-3; CDR3 protein: CAISPSGGRNTEAFF; CDR3 DNA: TGTGCCATCAGTCCTTCGGGCGGGAGAAACACTGAAGCTTTCTTT
D gene: TRBD1; J gene: TRBJ2-1; clone size: once; V gene: TRBV27; CDR3 protein: CASSLQQGMGYNEQFF; CDR3 DNA: TGTGCCAGCAGTTTGCAACAGGGGATGGGGTACAATGAGCAGTTCTTC
D gene: TRBD1; J gene: TRBJ1-2; clone size: .; V gene: TRBV2; CDR3 protein: CASHWDRGQNGYTF; CDR3 DNA: TGTGCCAGCCACTGGGACAGGGGGCAGAATGGCTACACCTTC
D gene: TRBD1; J gene: TRBJ2-7; clone size: .; V gene: TRBV7-3; CDR3 protein: CASSLVGTGSHEQYF; CDR3 DNA: TGTGCCAGCAGCTTAGTCGGGACAGGGTCCCACGAGCAGTACTTC
D gene: TRBD1; J gene: TRBJ1-3; clone size: .; V gene: TRBV18; CDR3 protein: CASSLDRAGNTIYF; CDR3 DNA: TGTGCCAGCTCGTTGGACAGGGCCGGAAACACCATATATTTT
D gene: .; J gene: TRBJ1-5; clone size: .; V gene: TRBV5-8; CDR3 protein: CASSLVAGISNQPQHF; CDR3 DNA: TGTGCCAGCAGCTTAGTCGCAGGGATCAGCAATCAGCCCCAGCATTTT
D gene: .; J gene: TRBJ2-7; clone size: .; V gene: TRBV19; CDR3 protein: CASSPLARLGEQYF; CDR3 DNA: TGTGCCAGTAGTCCCCTAGCCCGGCTGGGCGAGCAGTACTTC
D gene: TRBD1; J gene: TRBJ2-6; clone size: .; V gene: TRBV10-2; CDR3 protein: CASSEPRQGPGANVLTF; CDR3 DNA: TGCGCCAGCAGTGAGCCAAGACAGGGGCCTGGGGCCAACGTCCTGACTTTC
D gene: .; J gene: TRBJ2-3; clone size: .; V gene: TRBV13; CDR3 protein: CASSLAVNTQYF; CDR3 DNA: TGTGCCAGCAGCTTAGCGGTGAATACGCAGTATTTT
D gene: TRBD2; J gene: TRBJ2-7; clone size: .; V gene: TRBV10-3; CDR3 protein: CATQTSGVSYEQYF; CDR3 DNA: TGTGCCACCCAGACTAGCGGGGTCTCCTACGAGCAGTACTTC
D gene: .; J gene: TRBJ1-5; clone size: .; V gene: TRBV12-3/TRBV12-4; CDR3 protein: CASSLGVWQPQHF; CDR3 DNA: TGTGCCAGCAGTCTCGGGGTTTGGCAGCCCCAGCATTTT
D gene: .; J gene: TRBJ1-5; clone size: few; V gene: TRBV5-4; CDR3 protein: CASSLGGNSNQPQHF; CDR3 DNA: TGTGCCAGCAGCTTGGGAGGGAATAGCAATCAGCCCCAGCATTTT
D gene: TRBD2; J gene: TRBJ2-3; clone size: .; V gene: TRBV7-3; CDR3 protein: CASSLSQGLAATDTQYF; CDR3 DNA: TGTGCCAGCAGCTTATCGCAGGGACTAGCGGCCACAGATACGCAGTATTTT
D gene: .; J gene: TRBJ1-4; clone size: .; V gene: TRBV5-5; CDR3 protein: CASSLNSNEKLFF; CDR3 DNA: TGTGCCAGCAGCTTGAACAGCAATGAAAAACTGTTTTTT
D gene: TRBD2; J gene: TRBJ2-1; clone size: .; V gene: TRBV29-1; CDR3 protein: CSAVSGGVSYNEQFF; CDR3 DNA: TGCAGCGCGGTTAGCGGGGGGGTTTCCTACAATGAGCAGTTCTTC
D gene: .; J gene: TRBJ1-1; clone size: .; V gene: TRBV21-1; CDR3 protein: CASSKRRQGSTEAFF; CDR3 DNA: TGTGCCAGCAGCAAACGAAGACAGGGGTCCACTGAAGCTTTCTTT
D gene: TRBD1; J gene: TRBJ2-1; clone size: .; V gene: TRBV5-5; CDR3 protein: CASRISGTENEQFF; CDR3 DNA: TGTGCCAGCAGGATCTCCGGGACAGAAAATGAGCAGTTCTTC
D gene: TRBD1; J gene: TRBJ2-1; clone size: .; V gene: TRBV7-3; CDR3 protein: CASSVGQGADEQFF; CDR3 DNA: TGTGCCAGCAGCGTAGGACAGGGGGCTGATGAGCAGTTCTTC
D gene: .; J gene: TRBJ1-1; clone size: .; V gene: TRBV4-1; CDR3 protein: CASSQERQQNTEAFF; CDR3 DNA: TGCGCCAGCAGCCAAGAACGACAGCAGAACACTGAAGCTTTCTTT
D gene: TRBD1; J gene: TRBJ1-5; clone size: once; V gene: TRBV19; CDR3 protein: CASSDREHQPQHF; CDR3 DNA: TGTGCCAGTAGCGACAGGGAACATCAGCCCCAGCATTTT
D gene: .; J gene: TRBJ2-5; clone size: .; V gene: TRBV7-2; CDR3 protein: CASSLGWSGTQYF; CDR3 DNA: TGTGCCAGCAGTCTAGGGTGGAGCGGGACCCAGTACTTC
D gene: .; J gene: TRBJ1-2; clone size: .; V gene: TRBV24-1; CDR3 protein: CATSDGNYGYTF; CDR3 DNA: TGTGCCACCAGTGACGGGAACTATGGCTACACCTTC
D gene: TRBD2; J gene: TRBJ2-3; clone size: .; V gene: TRBV11-2; CDR3 protein: CASSLGTSGGADTQYF; CDR3 DNA: TGTGCCAGCAGCTTAGGGACTAGCGGGGGGGCAGATACGCAGTATTTT
D gene: .; J gene: TRBJ2-7; clone size: .; V gene: TRBV5-1; CDR3 protein: CASSVPDTSYEQYF; CDR3 DNA: TGCGCCAGCAGCGTCCCGGACACATCCTACGAGCAGTACTTC
D gene: TRBD1; J gene: TRBJ1-2; clone size: .; V gene: TRBV6-5; CDR3 protein: CASSYPTRTGFYGYTF; CDR3 DNA: TGTGCCAGCAGTTACCCAACCCGGACAGGCTTCTATGGCTACACCTTC